Listed below are T cell receptor beta chains from one sample, sequenced in a study of cytomegalovirus exposure and HLA in healthy donors. Some clones are missing from TCRdb's copy, which holds only in-frame ones; the method was immunoSEQ multiplex PCR. Of roughly 150,000 clones listed, about 68% are singletons. Sequencing was performed on PBMCs. The source is a female donor in good health and CMV-seronegative. Each CDR3 is given with its conserved first and last residue. The D gene is left open where the match is weak. Clone size appears in some rows only: once, few, many, or a class for an expanded clone.

NA	TRBV6-6	NA	TRBJ1-6	TGTGCCAGCAGTTACAGGGCGGGGGGGAGCAATTCACCCCTCCACTTT	CASSYRAGGSNSPLHF
NA	TRBV10-1	NA	TRBJ2-7	TGCGCCAGCAGTGAGCGGTCGGAGGGCGGGTACGAGCAGTACTTC	CASSERSEGGYEQYF
TRBD2	TRBV29-1	NA	TRBJ2-1	TGCAGCGTTGAACGGCGCGGGAGTTGGGATGAGCAGTTCTTC	CSVERRGSWDEQFF
TRBD1	TRBV28	NA	TRBJ2-2	TGTGCCAGCAGTTTGTTGGGACAGGGACTCACCGGGGAGCTGTTTTTT	CASSLLGQGLTGELFF
TRBD1	TRBV27	NA	TRBJ1-1	TGTGCCAGCAGCAGCGACAGGGGGCTAGGGAACACTGAAGCTTTCTTT	CASSSDRGLGNTEAFF
NA	TRBV14	NA	TRBJ2-7	TGTGCCAGCAGCCAGCACGGAACAGAGTCCTACGAGCAGTACTTC	CASSQHGTESYEQYF
NA	TRBV28	NA	TRBJ1-2	TGTGCCAGCACCCCGACCGGGTATGGCTACACCTTC	CASTPTGYGYTF
TRBD1	TRBV13	NA	TRBJ1-1	TGTGCCAGCAGCTTAGATGTCGGACAGGCCTACACTGAAGCTTTCTTT	CASSLDVGQAYTEAFF
TRBD1	TRBV27	NA	TRBJ1-1	TGTGCCAGCAGTACCCGGACAGGGACGAACACTGAAGCTTTCTTT	CASSTRTGTNTEAFF
TRBD1	TRBV27	NA	TRBJ1-1	TGTGCCAGCAGTTTAAGGCGGACAGGGCCCACTGAAGCTTTCTTT	CASSLRRTGPTEAFF
NA	TRBV6-5	NA	TRBJ1-4	TGTGCCAGCAGTTTAACTTACCCGATTAATGAAAAACTGTTTTTT	CASSLTYPINEKLFF
NA	TRBV28	NA	TRBJ2-1	TGTGCCAGCAACGTGGGGGCGGGTGAGCAGTTCTTC	CASNVGAGEQFF
NA	TRBV7-2	NA	TRBJ2-4	TGTGCCAGCAGCTTAGGCGTGGACATTCAGTACTTC	CASSLGVDIQYF
TRBD2	TRBV4-2	NA	TRBJ2-3	TGTGCCAGCAGCCCTTACGGACTAGCGGGCACAGATACGCAGTATTTT	CASSPYGLAGTDTQYF
NA	TRBV6-5	NA	TRBJ2-5	TGTGCCAGCAGTTACTCGGGGGGTCGAGAGACCCAGTACTTC	CASSYSGGRETQYF
NA	TRBV30	few	TRBJ1-2	TGTGCCACCAGGGATAACTATGGCTACACCTTC	CATRDNYGYTF
TRBD2	TRBV29-1	NA	TRBJ2-2	TGCAGCGTTCAGTGGCGGGGGGGAGGGGAGCTGTTTTTT	CSVQWRGGGELFF
NA	TRBV6-5	NA	TRBJ2-5	TGTGCCAGCACCACACCACTGGGGAGGGAGACCCAGTACTTC	CASTTPLGRETQYF
TRBD2	TRBV4-1	NA	TRBJ2-3	TGCGCCAGCAGCCAAGATCTACCTAGTCCCCCGGGACTAGCGGAAGAAGATACGCAGTATTTT	CASSQDLPSPPGLAEEDTQYF
TRBD1	TRBV2	NA	TRBJ2-1	TGTGCCAGCAGTATTGTATACATCCGGGACAGCAACGATGAGCAGTTCTTC	CASSIVYIRDSNDEQFF
NA	TRBV21-1	NA	TRBJ1-2	TGTGCCAGCAGCCCTGACAGGGGATTGTGTGGCTACACCTTC	CASSPDRGLCGYTF
NA	TRBV23-1	once	TRBJ2-3	TGCGCCAGCAGACATATTACAGGCAATCCCCCCGGGAGCACAGATACGCAGTATTTT	CASRHITGNPPGSTDTQYF
NA	TRBV29-1	NA	TRBJ2-3	TGCAGCGTTGAAGATGTTGAGGGCTCGGATACGCAGTATTTT	CSVEDVEGSDTQYF
TRBD2	TRBV7-2	NA	TRBJ2-7	TGTGCCAGCAGCTTAGCATCGGGAGGCCGCTCCTACGAGCAGTACTTC	CASSLASGGRSYEQYF
NA	TRBV7-2	NA	TRBJ1-1	TGTGCCAGCAGCTTATACCTGAGCACTGAAGCTTTCTTT	CASSLYLSTEAFF
NA	TRBV18	NA	TRBJ1-1	TGTGCCAGCTCCCGGGGGGAAGGCACTGAAGCTTTCTTT	CASSRGEGTEAFF
TRBD2	TRBV30	NA	TRBJ2-7	TGTGCCTGGAGATCGGCGGGGGTCTACGAGCAGTACTTC	CAWRSAGVYEQYF
NA	TRBV7-9	NA	TRBJ1-3	TGTGCCAGCAGCTCAGACTTCACGTCTGGAAACACCATATATTTT	CASSSDFTSGNTIYF
TRBD1	TRBV30	NA	TRBJ2-4	TGTGCCTGGAGCAAACAGGGGTCCAAAAACATTCAGTACTTC	CAWSKQGSKNIQYF
NA	TRBV6-5	once	TRBJ1-4	TGTGCCAGCAGCCTTAACAGGTTGAAACTGTTTTTT	CASSLNRLKLFF
TRBD2	TRBV5-1	NA	TRBJ2-1	TGCGCCAGCAGCCAGCCCGGGACTAGATACAATGAGCAGTTCTTC	CASSQPGTRYNEQFF
NA	TRBV5-5	NA	TRBJ2-1	TGTGCCAGCAGCTCCGAGCGGGTTGCCTACAATGAGCAGTTCTTC	CASSSERVAYNEQFF
TRBD1	TRBV12-5	NA	TRBJ1-2	TGTGCTAGTGGTTTGGCCCTATTCCGGGACAGGGGTGAGGGCTACACCTTC	CASGLALFRDRGEGYTF
TRBD1	TRBV20-1	NA	TRBJ1-1	TGCAGCGGGACAGCATACACTGAAGCTTTCTTT	CSGTAYTEAFF
TRBD1	TRBV19	few	TRBJ1-2	TGTGCCAGTAGTATAGGCAGGGGGCTGGGAGGCTACACCTTC	CASSIGRGLGGYTF
TRBD2	TRBV6-5	few	TRBJ2-7	TGTGCCAGCAGGCCTAGCGGGAGCGCCTACGAGCAGTACTTC	CASRPSGSAYEQYF
NA	TRBV30	NA	TRBJ2-7	TGTGCCTGGAGCTTAATAGGAGGAGGTCACTACTACGAGCAGTACTTC	CAWSLIGGGHYYEQYF